These 10 T cell receptor beta chains came from one sample sequenced in a study of technical replicates of blood from a few donors. Clones were sequenced by immunoSEQ multiplex PCR, and TCRdb holds only the in-frame ones, with some missing. The repertoire includes over 50,000 clones, approximately 83% of them detected once, and around 5.5% sits in the top ten. The sequencing sample was made of PBMCs. Receptors were obtained from a human donor in good health. Some clones in this sample may be carry-over from other donors' samples.

The chain links TRBV18 to TRBJ1-2, with D possibly matching TRBD1 (5 bases). The CDR3 is made up of 14 amino acids. V shed 0 bases and J shed 8 bases, with 13 bases lying between them. CDR1 is KGHSH, CDR2 LQKENI, per germline. CDR3 nucleotide sequence: TGTGCCAGCTCACCACCGTCCAGGGTGGAGGGCTACACCTTC. Its translation is CASSPPSRVEGYTF.

The chain combines TRBV5-1 with TRBJ2-1; 13 nucleotides agree with TRBD2. After removal of 4 bases from V and 9 bases from J, the junction contained 7 bases not matched to a gene. The CDR3 spans 15 residues. Germline CDR1 reads SGHRS; CDR2 reads YFSETQ. CDR3 nucleotide sequence: TGCGCCAGCAGCGAGGGACTAGCGGGAATGCGTGAGCAGTTCTTC. As protein: CASSEGLAGMREQFF.

The chain is built from TRBV27 and TRBJ1-1, with TRBD1 identical over 7 bases. Germline values: CDR1 MNHEY, CDR2 SMNVEV (reference sequence). V shed 3 bases and J 7 bases; nucleotides not matched to a gene: 14. The CDR3 extends over 16 amino acids. This CDR3 is CASSLTGSLVYNEAFF. CDR3 sequence (DNA): TGTGCCAGCAGTTTGACAGGGTCCTTAGTTTACAATGAAGCTTTCTTT.

The gene calls are TRBV2 and TRBJ2-5; 7 nucleotides line up with TRBD1. V shed 5 bases and J 5 bases; nucleotides not matched to a gene: 5. This CDR3 contains 13 residues. Germline assignment: CDR1 SNHLY and CDR2 FYNNEI. CDR3 region: CASSRGGDETQYF. DNA of the CDR3: TGTGCCAGCAGTAGAGGGGGCGATGAGACCCAGTACTTC. Complete variable domain (other parts from reference TRBV2 and TRBJ2-5): EPEVTQTPSHQVTQMGQEVILRCVPISNHLYFYWYRQILGQKVEFLVSFYNNEISEKSEIFDDQFSVERPDGSNFTLKIRSTKLEDSAMYFCASSRGGDETQYFGPGTRLLVL.

This clone was observed a few times. CDR3 DNA: TGTGCCAGCAGCAGGAGACTCCTGGGCACTGAAGCTTTCTTT. Translating it yields CASSRRLLGTEAFF. The rearrangement joins TRBV9 to TRBJ1-1; D is undetermined. V shed 4 bases and J shed 4 bases, with 14 bases lying between them. CDR1 and CDR2 from the germline V gene are SGDLS and YYNGEE. The CDR3 totals 14 residues.

The rearrangement joins TRBV4-3 to TRBJ2-4; maybe TRBD1 (5 bases). V shed 0 bases and J shed 9 bases, with 15 bases lying between them. The germline V gene has CDR1 LGHNA and CDR2 YSLEER. The CDR3 contains 15 residues. DNA for the CDR3: TGCGCCAGCAGCCAAGATAGAGGTGCAGGGATCATTCAGTACTTC. It is translated as CASSQDRGAGIIQYF.

The chain uses TRBV10-1 and TRBJ2-5; D is uncertain. Trimming removed 9 bases from V and 0 bases from J, with 8 bases in between. The CDR3 extends over 12 amino acids. Looked up from germline, CDR1 is WNHNN and CDR2 is SYGVQD (reference sequence). The CDR3 loop is CARVRYQETQYF. CDR3 bases: TGCGCCAGGGTCCGGTACCAAGAGACCCAGTACTTC.

The chain is built from TRBV7-9 and TRBJ2-2; 9 bases map to TRBD2. Germline V gives CDR1 SEHNR, CDR2 FQNEAQ (reference sequence). With V trimmed by 5 bases and J by 4 bases, 11 bases remained unmatched. This CDR3 has 17 amino acids. The chain's CDR3 is CASSRMGGGAFTGELFF. The CDR3 coding sequence is TGTGCCAGCAGCAGGATGGGCGGGGGGGCCTTCACCGGGGAGCTGTTTTTT.

The genes are TRBV7-9 and TRBJ2-7, with D perhaps matching TRBD2 (5 bases). With 0 bases removed from V and 3 bases from J, the gap between germline ends came to 9 bases. Germline V gene sequence: CDR1 SEHNR, CDR2 FQNEAQ (reference sequence). The CDR3 is made up of 14 amino acids. The CDR3 spells CASSLAYGNYEQYF. The CDR3 DNA follows: TGTGCCAGCAGCTTAGCTTACGGGAACTACGAGCAGTACTTC.

This chain connects TRBV5-6 to TRBJ2-1; D possibly corresponds to TRBD1 (5 bases). Trimming took 1 base from V and 10 from J, leaving 9 bases between them. There are 12 residues in the CDR3. Germline V lookup: CDR1 SGHDT, CDR2 YYEEEE. In DNA form, the CDR3 reads TGTGCCAGCAGCTTGACAGGCAGCGAGCAGTTCTTC. Protein product: CASSLTGSEQFF.